This passage covers 4 T cell receptor beta chains from one sample sequenced in a study of T cells after yellow fever vaccination. TCRdb independently ran MiXCR on the 5' RACE reads; one entry per CDR3 protein. This table has a few hundred thousand distinct CDR3 sequences, around 10% appearing once. The input for sequencing was CD4+ T cells sorted from PBMCs, taken 5 days after the yellow fever booster vaccination. These receptors all come from a man aged 18-30 years who received the YFV17D yellow fever vaccine.

The genes are TRBV7-6 and TRBJ1-2, with 7 bases matching TRBD1. Germline CDR1 is SGHVS and CDR2 is FNYEAQ. With 1 base clipped from V and 5 bases from J, the junction kept 10 bases outside the gene matches. CDR3 size: 16 residues. DNA of the CDR3: TGTGCCAGCAGCTTAGAGCGCGGCAGGGGGAGGTATGGCTACACCTTC. Residues: CASSLERGRGRYGYTF.

The chain joins TRBV30 to TRBJ1-6; a weak D match, TRBD1 (5 bases). The CDR3 loop spans 16 amino acids. Trimming shortened V by 3 bases and J by 0 bases, and 12 bases separated the two germline ends. Germline assignment: CDR1 GTSNPN and CDR2 SVGIG (reference sequence). The CDR3 loop reads CAWRGRGNSYNSPLHF. CDR3 nucleotide sequence: TGTGCCTGGAGGGGACGTGGCAACTCCTATAATTCACCCCTCCACTTT.

This clonotype was recorded a few times. This chain connects TRBV24-1 to TRBJ2-1; D call uncertain. V was clipped by 0 bases and J by 9 bases, with 5 bases between them. The CDR3 is 12 residues long. Per the germline V gene, CDR1 is KGHDR and CDR2 is SFDVKD. The CDR3 reads CATSDLWSEQFF. As DNA, the CDR3 is TGTGCCACCAGTGATTTGTGGTCTGAGCAGTTCTTC.

This chain links TRBV10-3 with TRBJ1-1; D not certain. The V and J ends lost 0 bases and 5 bases respectively, with 7 bases between them. CDR1 is ENHRY and CDR2 is SYGVKD in the germline V gene. The CDR3 spans 13 residues. The DNA for the CDR3 is TGTGCCATCAGTGAGTCGACGGGAACTGAAGCTTTCTTT. As protein: CAISESTGTEAFF.